Below, one T cell receptor beta chain is given with its context. The CDR3 is made up of 17 amino acids. Germline loops: CDR1 SGHTA, CDR2 FQGNSA. The ends were cut back, 1 base at V and 0 bases at J, with 13 bases in the middle. Terminally differentiated effector memory CD45RA+ cells were excluded from the naive CD8 cells, which were CD45RO-negative and positively selected for CCR7. All of the donors resided in Nashville, Tennessee, and each was a Caucasian adult. Sequencing used immunoSEQ multiplex PCR; TCRdb keeps in-frame clones, though not all of them. Among around 610,000 clones listed, about 96% were seen once. The sample originates from a study of shared clonotypes between healthy human individuals.

The receptor was isolated from a woman aged 30 to 39 in good health. The sequenced sample consisted of naive CD8+ T cells sorted from blood. The chain combines TRBV7-2 with TRBJ2-1; the D gene is possibly TRBD2 (5 bases). The CDR3 DNA sequence: TGTGCCAGCAGCTTAGACCAGTGGGAGTACTCCTACAATGAGCAGTTCTTC. It encodes CASSLDQWEYSYNEQFF.